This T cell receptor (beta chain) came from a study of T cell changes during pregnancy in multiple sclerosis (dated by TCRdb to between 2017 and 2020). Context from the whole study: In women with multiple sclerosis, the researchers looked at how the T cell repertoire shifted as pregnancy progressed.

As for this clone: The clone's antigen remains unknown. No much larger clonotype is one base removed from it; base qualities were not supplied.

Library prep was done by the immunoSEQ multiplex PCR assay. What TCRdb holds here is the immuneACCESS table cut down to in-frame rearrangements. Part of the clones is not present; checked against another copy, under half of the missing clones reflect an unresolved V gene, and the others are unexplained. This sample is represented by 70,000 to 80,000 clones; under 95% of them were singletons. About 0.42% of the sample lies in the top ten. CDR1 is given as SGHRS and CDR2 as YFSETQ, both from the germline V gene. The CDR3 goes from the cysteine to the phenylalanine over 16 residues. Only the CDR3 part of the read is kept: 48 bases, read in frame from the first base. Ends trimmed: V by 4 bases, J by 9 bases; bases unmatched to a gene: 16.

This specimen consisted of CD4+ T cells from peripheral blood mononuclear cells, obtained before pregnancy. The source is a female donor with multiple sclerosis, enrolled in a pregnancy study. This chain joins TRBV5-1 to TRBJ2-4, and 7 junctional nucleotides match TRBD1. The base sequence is TGCGCCAGCAGCGTCAGGGGGATGACTTTTATACCCATTCAGTACTTC. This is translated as CASSVRGMTFIPIQYF.